This TCR beta chain was observed in a study of early stage breast cancer tumors. On the study more broadly: The ER+/PR+/HER2- tumors included 7 to 9 ductal and a few lobular carcinomas. General observations from the study: Enriched TCRB sequences shared across patients were mostly commonly generated sequences. In 14 of 16 patients, blood comparison separated tumor from normal breast.

Trimming took 4 bases from V and 6 from J, leaving 13 bases between them. Per germline, CDR1 SGHAT and CDR2 FQNNGV. This CDR3 spans 14 amino acids. TCRdb keeps only in-frame clones here, not all; method: immunoSEQ multiplex PCR. Of approximately 75,000 clones in the sample, approximately 80% are singletons; the top ten hold about 4.5%. As for this clone: What it binds is unknown.

This TCR derives from a person aged 35 to 50 with breast cancer. The chain has TRBV11-2 and TRBJ2-1; D possibly corresponds to TRBD1 (6 bases). Material for sequencing was blood. The CDR3 is CASSSLQGPNEQFF. The CDR3 DNA reads as TGTGCCAGCAGCTCCTTACAGGGCCCCAATGAGCAGTTCTTC. The full variable domain, rest sourced from reference TRBV11-2 and TRBJ2-1, is EAGVAQSPRYKIIEKRQSVAFWCNPISGHATLYWYQQILGQGPKLLIQFQNNGVVDDSQLPKDRFSAERLKGVDSTLKIQPAKLEDSAVYLCASSSLQGPNEQFFGPGTRLTVL.